This T cell receptor (beta chain) emerged from a study of blood T cell repertoires in COVID-19. CDR1 and CDR2 from the germline V gene are SGDLS and YYNGEE. The CDR3 sequence is 16 residues long. V was pared by 3 bases and J by 3 bases, with 16 bases between. This table comes from immunoSEQ multiplex PCR, and its TCRdb copy is limited to in-frame clones, with some not included. The data contain fewer than 300,000 clones, about 93% of them singletons. The rearrangement links TRBV9 to TRBJ2-1; unclear D gene. Sequencing input: PBMCs or T cells enriched from blood (not recorded which). The source is a woman younger than 45 who had recovered from COVID-19. CDR3 in amino acids: CASSEGWATYYNEQFF. The DNA for the CDR3 is TGTGCCAGCAGCGAAGGCTGGGCTACATACTACAATGAGCAGTTCTTC.